A single sample gave rise to the 8 T cell receptor beta chains below, sequenced in a study of cytomegalovirus exposure and HLA in healthy donors. The PCR employed 60 Vbeta primers together with 13 Jbeta primers. Assay: immunoSEQ multiplex PCR; the TCRdb copy retains only in-frame clones and omits some. Of 150,000 to 200,000 clones in the sample, roughly 80% were seen once. Material for sequencing was PBMCs. These receptors were obtained from a human donor in good health.

This sequence joins TRBV28 and TRBJ2-1, with a possible D match to TRBD1 (8 bases). CDR1 and CDR2 from the germline V gene are MDHEN and SYDVKM. V gave up 6 bases and J gave up 0 bases, with 15 bases separating them. The CDR3 runs to 16 residues. CDR3 protein: CASRVGGTGSYNEQFF. The CDR3 DNA reads as TGTGCCAGCAGGGTGGGGGGGACAGGCTCCTACAATGAGCAGTTCTTC.

This chain uses TRBV6-1 with TRBJ2-1; possibly TRBD2 for D (6 bases). V was clipped by 5 bases and J by 6 bases, with 17 bases between them. The germline CDR1 and CDR2 sequences are MNHNS and SASEGT. This CDR3 comprises 15 residues. DNA for the CDR3: TGTGCCAGCAGTAGGAGACTAGGGTTCGGCAATGAGCAGTTCTTC. Amino acids: CASSRRLGFGNEQFF.

This sequence joins TRBV9 and TRBJ2-5; 11 bases match TRBD2. The CDR3 consists of 16 residues. Germline CDR1 SGDLS, CDR2 YYNGEE. After removal of 0 bases from V and 5 bases from J, the junction contained 6 bases not matched to a gene. The CDR3, as DNA: TGTGCCAGCAGCGTAGAGTCTAGCGGGGGGAGTGAGACCCAGTACTTC. The encoded protein is CASSVESSGGSETQYF. Combining the CDR3 with reference TRBV9 and TRBJ2-5 gives the whole variable domain DSGVTQTPKHLITATGQRVTLRCSPRSGDLSVYWYQQSLDQGLQFLIQYYNGEERAKGNILERFSAQQFPDLHSELNLSSLELGDSALYFCASSVESSGGSETQYFGPGTRLLVL.

V and J are TRBV21-1 and TRBJ1-2. TRBV21-1 is annotated as a pseudogene. This CDR3 has 11 residues. Here the CDR3 DNA reads TGTGCCAGCAGCCTAGAGTATGGCTACACCTTC. Translated: CASSLEYGYTF.

The rearrangement uses TRBV2 and TRBJ2-1, with D tentatively TRBD2 (6 bases). This CDR3 has 15 residues. V gave up 6 bases and J gave up 10 bases, with 22 bases separating them. The V gene's germline CDR1 is SNHLY and CDR2 FYNNEI. CDR3 nucleotides: TGTGCCAGCAGCTTTACTGGGACTTCACGCGAGGAGCAGTTCTTC. Its protein product is CASSFTGTSREEQFF.

The rearrangement uses TRBV15 and TRBJ1-4; weak D call: TRBD1 (6 bases). The CDR3 consists of 15 residues. Germline V gives CDR1 LNHNV, CDR2 YYDKDF (reference sequence). Deletions cut 1 base from V and 13 bases from J, with 19 bases between. In DNA, the CDR3 is TGTGCCACCAGCAGAGTTCCCGGGTATGGGGGCATACTGTTTTTT. This encodes CATSRVPGYGGILFF.

The chain employs TRBV7-9 and TRBJ2-3, with TRBD2 identical over 8 bases. Germline-derived CDR1 and CDR2 are SEHNR and FQNEAQ (reference sequence). Trimming at V came to 5 bases and at J to 8 bases, leaving 3 bases not matched to a gene. This CDR3 comprises 12 residues. CDR3 in amino acids: CASSPGGGTQYF. The CDR3 nucleotides read TGTGCCAGCAGCCCGGGGGGGGGTACGCAGTATTTT.

This chain uses TRBV6-5 with TRBJ1-4; no definite D call. This CDR3 region has 14 residues. Germline V gene sequence: CDR1 MNHEY, CDR2 SVGAGI. Trimming removed 9 bases at V and 0 bases at J, with 11 bases between. CDR3 DNA: TGTGCCAGAGGACGGGATACAACTAATGAAAAACTGTTTTTT. Its translation: CARGRDTTNEKLFF.